This TCR beta chain was captured by sequencing in a study of beta chain features in type 1 diabetes. Study conclusions and caveats: Whether TCRB rearrangement is influenced by HLA type went unresolved here. Sequencing the cDNA could make cells with high TCR expression show up more than they should. The naive, central memory and Treg TCRB repertoires looked more alike in patients than they did in healthy donors.

Germline CDR1 MDHEN, CDR2 SYDVKM. The CDR3 totals 11 residues. The V end lost 6 bases, the J end lost 7 bases, and 9 bases lay between the germline ends. This clone was seen a handful of times. Its matching antigen is unknown. Expressed TCRB transcripts were sequenced, since all the RNA that had been isolated was reverse transcribed. Repertoires were generated with immunoSEQ multiplex PCR, while TCRdb's copy carries only in-frame clones and drops some. The sample has some 250,000 clones; around a quarter are singletons. The specimen was central memory CD4+ T cells from blood. This TCR was recovered from a young man in good health. The chain employs TRBV28 and TRBJ2-5; D is ambiguous. CDR3 nucleotide sequence: TGTGCCAGCAGCCTAGGTGGGACCCAGTACTTC. It translates to CASSLGGTQYF.